Here is one T cell receptor beta chain with its context. Its target is not known. The CDR3 is made up of 13 amino acids. Trimming cost V 6 bases and J 3 bases; bases outside gene matches: 3. From germline, CDR1 is SNHLY and CDR2 FYNNEI. The data were obtained in a study of shared clonotypes between healthy human individuals. The healthy adult donors were HIV-negative and reported no recent acute infections or vaccinations. Deep-level running was used for the assay. Each PCR replicate from the sorted subsets contained about 200 ng DNA, which is some 30,000 T cell genomes. Data came from immunoSEQ multiplex PCR; TCRdb stores just in-frame clones and leaves some out. The sample lists approximately 2,000,000 clones, 85% to 95% occurring once. Whole-study findings and limits: In this cohort, only blood was sampled, and tissue repertoires likely differ.

Sequencing input: naive CD4+ T cells from PBMCs. Subset defined: CD45RA+ positively selected. V and J are TRBV2 and TRBJ1-1; the match to TRBD1 covers 8 bases. This TCR was sampled from a man younger than 35 in good health. Some clones in this sample may be carry-over from other donors' samples. The CDR3: CASRKQGDTEAFF. The DNA for the CDR3 is TGTGCCAGCAGAAAACAGGGGGACACTGAAGCTTTCTTT. Filled out from reference TRBV2 and TRBJ1-1, the complete variable domain reads EPEVTQTPSHQVTQMGQEVILRCVPISNHLYFYWYRQILGQKVEFLVSFYNNEISEKSEIFDDQFSVERPDGSNFTLKIRSTKLEDSAMYFCASRKQGDTEAFFGQGTRLTVV.